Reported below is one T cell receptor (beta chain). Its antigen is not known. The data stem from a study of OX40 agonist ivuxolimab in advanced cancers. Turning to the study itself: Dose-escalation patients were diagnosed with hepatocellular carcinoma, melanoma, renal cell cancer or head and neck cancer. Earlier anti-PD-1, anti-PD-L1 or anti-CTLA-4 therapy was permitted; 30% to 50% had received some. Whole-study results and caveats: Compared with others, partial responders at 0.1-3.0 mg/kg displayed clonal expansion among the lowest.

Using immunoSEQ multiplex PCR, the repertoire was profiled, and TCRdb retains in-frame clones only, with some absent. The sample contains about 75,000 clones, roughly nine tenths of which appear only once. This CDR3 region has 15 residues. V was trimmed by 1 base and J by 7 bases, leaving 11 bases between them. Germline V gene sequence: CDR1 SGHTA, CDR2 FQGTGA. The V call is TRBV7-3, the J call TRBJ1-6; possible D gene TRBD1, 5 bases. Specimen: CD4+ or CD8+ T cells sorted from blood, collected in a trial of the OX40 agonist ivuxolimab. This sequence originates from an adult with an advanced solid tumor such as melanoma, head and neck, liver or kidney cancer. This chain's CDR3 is CASSLNPGGNSPLHF. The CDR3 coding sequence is TGTGCCAGCAGCTTAAATCCGGGGGGGAATTCACCCCTCCACTTT.